The T cell receptor beta chain described here comes from a study of T cells expressing NK-cell markers (dated by TCRdb to the early 2020s). Turning to the overall study: In sorted CD3+CD56+NKG2C+, CD3+CD56+NKG2C- and CD3+CD56-NKG2C+ T-cell subsets from eight donors, TCR beta-chain repertoires were profiled. The study sequenced eight donors, all healthy volunteers chosen at random: three men and five women. Seven of the eight sequenced donors were HCMV-seropositive and one was HCMV-seronegative. Sequencing of the libraries produced 2 x 150 bp reads on Illumina HiSeq 2000/2500, MiSeq or NextSeq.

The data were produced on an Illumina HiSeq 2000. 5'RACE template switching, by which a universal primer site and unique molecular identifiers were added, was used to make TCR beta cDNA libraries. Synthesis of cDNA was primed from the TCR beta constant segment and was followed by two consecutive PCR amplification steps. Processing in the source paper ran as follows. MIGEC handled demultiplexing of the reads and grouping by UMI, while MiTCR was used to assemble and quantify clonotypes. To exclude erroneous sequences, only TCR cDNA sequences supported by at least two reads were retained. The tcR package was used for downstream repertoire analysis, and clonotypes were matched between fractions using CDR3 nucleotide sequence together with V segment. VDJmatch was used to annotate antigen specificity against VDJdb, with one amino acid substitution in CDR3 allowed. Following reprocessing of the reads by TCRdb, the data hold one row per CDR3 protein sequence and no DNA is available. The V and J calls come from TCRdb's annotation, not from the publication. The table kept for this sample lists about 460,000 distinct CDR3 sequences. Almost 1.5% of the sample lies in the top ten.

HCMV-specific IgG was detected in serum with a commercial ELISA kit to determine HCMV serostatus. Ficoll density gradient centrifugation was used to isolate peripheral blood mononuclear cells from blood. What the research found in general, with its limitations: In five to seven donors, the dominant CD3+CD56+NKG2C+ clonotypes were found to rank among the top 10 CD8+ clonotypes and to make up about 1.0-8% of CD8+ T cells. Those dominant clonotypes were again the most abundant among CD3+CD56-NKG2C+ cells in a few donors, at roughly 25-65%. Whether the expanded NKG2C-expressing T cell clones were specific for HCMV antigens remained unclear.

CDR1 is given as SGHDN and CDR2 as FVKESK, both from the germline V gene. Its CDR3 holds 13 amino acids, cysteine through phenylalanine. The record lacks a DNA sequence. Worth noting for this clonotype: Its binding antigen is unknown.

The chain was built from TRBV14 and TRBJ1-1; TCRdb designates TRBD1, a call that cannot be tested without DNA. The TCR originated in a woman between 50 and 59 years old in good health. Donor details come from another sample of the same person, matched by shared clones. Sequencing used blood T cells: a sorted CD56 or NKG2C T cell subset, CD4+ or CD8+ T cells, or bulk PBMC T cells (not recorded which). This receptor carries the CDR3 CASSQEDGNRAFF.